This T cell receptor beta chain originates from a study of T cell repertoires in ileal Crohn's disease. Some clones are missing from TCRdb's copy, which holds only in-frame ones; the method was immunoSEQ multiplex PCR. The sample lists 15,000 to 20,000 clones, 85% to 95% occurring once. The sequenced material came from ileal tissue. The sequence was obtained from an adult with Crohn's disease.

The CDR3 is CASSNLAGGPDTGELFF. DNA for the CDR3: TGCGCCAGCAGCAACCTAGCGGGGGGGCCGGACACCGGGGAGCTGTTTTTT. The chain recombines TRBV4-1 with TRBJ2-2; 12 bases fit TRBD2. The germline CDR1 and CDR2 sequences are MGHRA and YSYEKL. CDR3 size: 17 residues. After removal of 5 bases from V and 3 bases from J, the junction contained 7 bases not matched to a gene.